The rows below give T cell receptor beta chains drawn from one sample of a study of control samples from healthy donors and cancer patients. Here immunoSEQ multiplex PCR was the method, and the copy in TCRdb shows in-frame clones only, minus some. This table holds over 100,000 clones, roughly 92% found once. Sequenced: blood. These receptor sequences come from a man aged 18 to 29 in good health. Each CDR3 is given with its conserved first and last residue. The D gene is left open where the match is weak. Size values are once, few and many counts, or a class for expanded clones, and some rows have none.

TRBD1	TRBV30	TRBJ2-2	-	CAWKFRGPVSTGELFF	TGTGCCTGGAAGTTCAGGGGGCCGGTTTCCACCGGGGAGCTGTTTTTT
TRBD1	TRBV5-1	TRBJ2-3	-	CASSLRQGTDTQYF	TGCGCCAGCAGCTTGCGACAGGGAACAGATACGCAGTATTTT
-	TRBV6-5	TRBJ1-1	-	CASECVGAFF	TGTGCCAGCGAGTGCGTAGGAGCTTTCTTT
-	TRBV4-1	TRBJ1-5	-	CASSQGEAVTGNQPQHF	TGCGCCAGCAGCCAAGGTGAGGCGGTCACAGGCAATCAGCCCCAGCATTTT
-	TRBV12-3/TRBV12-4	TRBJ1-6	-	CASSPTDSPLHF	TGTGCCAGCAGTCCCACTGATTCACCCCTCCACTTT
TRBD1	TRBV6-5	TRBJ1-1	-	CASSRVTGRTTEAFF	TGTGCCAGCAGCCGCGTGACAGGGAGGACCACTGAAGCTTTCTTT
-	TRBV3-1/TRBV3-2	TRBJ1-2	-	CASSQFQGANYGYTF	TGTGCCAGCAGCCAATTCCAGGGAGCTAACTATGGCTACACCTTC
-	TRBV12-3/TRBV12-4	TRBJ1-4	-	CASSPGEKLFF	TGTGCCAGCAGTCCGGGGGAAAAACTGTTTTTT
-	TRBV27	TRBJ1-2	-	CASSRTGTTAYGYTF	TGTGCCAGCAGTCGGACCGGGACAACTGCCTATGGCTACACCTTC
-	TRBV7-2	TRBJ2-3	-	CASSLYNPLIDTQYF	TGTGCCAGCAGCTTATATAACCCTTTGATAGATACGCAGTATTTT
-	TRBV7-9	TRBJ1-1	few	CASSFDTEAFF	TGTGCCAGCAGCTTTGACACTGAAGCTTTCTTT
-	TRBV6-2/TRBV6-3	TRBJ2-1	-	CASSPGGISYNEQFF	TGTGCCAGCAGCCCCGGGGGTATTTCCTACAATGAGCAGTTCTTC
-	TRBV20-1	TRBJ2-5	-	CSASPSARGGPGETQYF	TGCAGTGCTAGTCCATCGGCGCGCGGGGGCCCGGGAGAGACCCAGTACTTC
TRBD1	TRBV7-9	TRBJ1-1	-	CASSPQTGGKEAFF	TGTGCCAGCAGCCCCCAAACAGGGGGCAAGGAAGCTTTCTTT
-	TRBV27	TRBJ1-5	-	CASSLGLGQPQHF	TGTGCCAGCAGTTTAGGTTTGGGCCAGCCCCAGCATTTT
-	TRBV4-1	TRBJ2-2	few	CASSHAGRVSTGELFF	TGCGCCAGCAGCCACGCGGGACGGGTGAGCACCGGGGAGCTGTTTTTT
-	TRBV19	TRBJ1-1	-	CASSIDLYERNTEAFF	TGTGCCAGTAGTATAGATCTATACGAGCGCAACACTGAAGCTTTCTTT
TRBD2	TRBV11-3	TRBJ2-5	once	CASSLGLADQETQYF	TGTGCCAGCAGCTTGGGACTAGCGGACCAAGAGACCCAGTACTTC
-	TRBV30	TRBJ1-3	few	CAWSTASGNTIYF	TGTGCCTGGTCGACCGCCTCTGGAAACACCATATATTTT
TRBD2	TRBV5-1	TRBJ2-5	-	CASSFGLAGGPGETQYF	TGCGCCAGCAGCTTTGGGCTAGCGGGGGGGCCGGGAGAGACCCAGTACTTC
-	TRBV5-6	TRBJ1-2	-	CASSLNERAYTF	TGTGCCAGCAGCTTGAATGAGAGGGCCTACACCTTC
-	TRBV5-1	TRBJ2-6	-	CASSLGLGYSSGANVLTF	TGCGCCAGCAGCTTGGGTCTGGGATATTCCTCTGGGGCCAACGTCCTGACTTTC
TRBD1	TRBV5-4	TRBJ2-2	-	CASSGQGAGELFF	TGTGCCAGCAGCGGGCAGGGGGCCGGGGAGCTGTTTTTT
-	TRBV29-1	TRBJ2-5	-	CSVEAWVNEFQETQYF	TGCAGCGTTGAAGCCTGGGTTAACGAATTCCAAGAGACCCAGTACTTC